The 18 T cell receptor beta chains in this list originate from one sample, sequenced in a study of T cells in Graves' hyperthyroidism and ophthalmopathy. RNA transcripts gave rise to amplified TCR beta CDR3 regions. Using the HTBI primer set, a first-round RT-PCR was run on the TCR CDR3. TCRdb ran MiXCR on the multiplex PCR reads and lists one entry per CDR3 protein. The sample shows under 450,000 distinct CDR3 sequences, roughly 14% of them seen only once. Sequencing input: blood. All receptors come from a man under 40 with Graves' hyperthyroidism that later progressed to Graves' ophthalmopathy.

The rearrangement uses TRBV6-2 or TRBV6-3 and TRBJ1-2; 10 nucleotides line up with TRBD1. Germline CDR1 and CDR2: MNHEY and SVGEGT. The CDR3 spans 14 residues. J gave up 7 bases and V 6 bases, and 8 bases lay outside the gene matches. The DNA for the CDR3 is TGTGCCAGCAGACCGACAGGGGGCGCCTCTGGCTACACCTTC. Its protein product is CASRPTGGASGYTF.

The sample holds many counts of this clonotype. The V gene is TRBV6-5, the J gene TRBJ2-2, with D hard to call. The length of the CDR3 is 14 residues. The V gene lost 0 bases and the J gene lost 1 base, with 3 bases spanning the gap. The germline CDR1 and CDR2 sequences are MNHEY and SVGAGI. The CDR3: CASSYSGNTGELFF. CDR3 sequence (DNA): TGTGCCAGCAGTTACTCAGGGAACACCGGGGAGCTGTTTTTT.

Ten or more counts support this clonotype. This chain joins TRBV2 and TRBJ1-2; no clear D. The CDR3 is 15 amino acids. V lost 0 bases and J lost 7, with 15 bases in between. Germline V gene lookup returns CDR1 SNHLY and CDR2 FYNNEI. DNA for the CDR3: TGTGCCAGCAGTGAAGCGGCAGCCGTCTATGGTGGCTACACCTTC. This translates into CASSEAAAVYGGYTF.

There are many counts of this clonotype. The chain has TRBV7-2 and TRBJ2-7; 15 positions agree with TRBD2. The CDR3 consists of 18 residues. Germline-derived CDR1 and CDR2 are SGHTA and FQGNSA. The J segment lost 3 bases and the V segment lost 3 bases, leaving 9 bases of the junction unmatched. The CDR3 sequence: CASSFRRTSGGAFYEQYF. The CDR3 DNA follows: TGTGCCAGCAGCTTTAGGAGGACTAGCGGGGGGGCATTCTACGAGCAGTACTTC.

This clonotype has ten or more counts. CDR3 protein: CASSLTGGAGETQYF. CDR3 DNA sequence: TGTGCCAGCAGCTTAACAGGGGGCGCGGGGGAGACCCAGTACTTC. This chain joins TRBV7-3 and TRBJ2-5, with D perhaps matching TRBD1 (7 bases). The germline gives CDR1 SGHTA, CDR2 FQGTGA. This CDR3 spans 15 amino acids. Trimming stripped 0 bases from V and 5 bases from J, with 13 bases between.

This clonotype was observed a few times. The chain carries TRBV19 and TRBJ1-1; possibly TRBD1 for D (6 bases). Deletions cut 3 bases from V and 0 bases from J, with 11 bases between. The germline gives CDR1 LNHDA, CDR2 SQIVND (reference sequence). The CDR3 is 15 residues long. CDR3 protein: CASSMGGNMNTEAFF. In DNA, the CDR3 is TGTGCCAGTAGTATGGGGGGCAACATGAACACTGAAGCTTTCTTT.

This clonotype came up many times. The rearrangement links TRBV19 to TRBJ1-2; a possible D gene is TRBD1 (5 bases). Germline V gene lookup returns CDR1 LNHDA and CDR2 SQIVND (reference sequence). V was shortened by 6 bases and J by 0 bases, with 11 bases between the two germline ends. The CDR3 contains 14 residues. The CDR3 region is CASRPGPTNYGYTF. In DNA, the CDR3 is TGTGCCAGTAGACCGGGACCCACTAACTATGGCTACACCTTC.

In its sample, this clonotype was seen many times. The genes are TRBV28 and TRBJ1-2; 7 bases are a match to TRBD1. Germline V gives CDR1 MDHEN, CDR2 SYDVKM. V shed 6 bases, J shed 7 bases, and the junction held 11 bases outside the gene matches. CDR3 length equals 14 residues. The CDR3 region is CASSRSPGTVGYTF. The CDR3 DNA is TGTGCCAGCAGCCGATCCCCCGGGACAGTTGGCTACACCTTC.

This clonotype was found many times. The J gene is TRBJ1-1, the V gene TRBV20-1, with no clear D. Looked up from germline, CDR1 is DFQATT and CDR2 is SNEGSKA (reference sequence). The V and J ends lost 5 bases and 1 base respectively, with 11 bases between them. This CDR3 contains 13 residues. The CDR3 spells CSAPPYQNTEAFF. The CDR3, as DNA: TGCAGTGCTCCGCCTTACCAGAACACTGAAGCTTTCTTT.

This clonotype was recorded many times. The chain recombines TRBV11-2 with TRBJ1-6; 7 bases align to TRBD1. Unmatched junction bases numbered 7, after V lost 2 bases and J lost 9 bases. There are 15 residues in the CDR3. Germline V gives CDR1 SGHAT, CDR2 FQNNGV. CDR3 amino acids: CASSLYAGGVSPLHF. The CDR3, as DNA: TGTGCCAGCAGCTTATATGCAGGGGGAGTTTCACCCCTCCACTTT.

This rearrangement joins TRBV4-1 to TRBJ1-1; D is perhaps TRBD1 (6 bases). The germline CDR1 and CDR2 sequences are MGHRA and YSYEKL. This CDR3 is built from 17 residues. Trimming took off 1 base at V and 5 bases at J, with 20 bases between the two ends. CDR3 amino acids: CASSQAGPGALWTEAFF. In DNA, the CDR3 is TGCGCCAGCAGCCAAGCGGGGCCAGGGGCTTTGTGGACTGAAGCTTTCTTT.

This clonotype was counted many times. CDR3 coding DNA: TGTGCCAGCAGTGCGGCGAGGAATGAGCAGTTCTTC. It is translated as CASSAARNEQFF. The chain joins TRBV28 to TRBJ2-1; D uncertain. V was trimmed by 5 bases and J by 7 bases, leaving 9 bases between them. The length of the CDR3 is 12 residues. Germline assignment: CDR1 MDHEN and CDR2 SYDVKM.

This clonotype was seen repeatedly, ten times or more. The chain uses TRBV7-2 and TRBJ1-5; tentatively, D is TRBD1 (5 bases). Trimming pared 3 bases from V and 7 bases from J, leaving 16 bases between. Germline loops: CDR1 SGHTA, CDR2 FQGNSA. This CDR3 contains 15 residues. The CDR3 is CASSLGVGYRQPQHF. In DNA, the CDR3 is TGTGCCAGCAGCTTGGGGGTGGGGTATAGGCAGCCCCAGCATTTT.

V is TRBV25-1 and J is TRBJ2-3; the match to TRBD2 covers 9 bases. The germline gives CDR1 MGHDK, CDR2 SYGVNS. This CDR3 comprises 18 residues. The trim removed 0 bases at V and 0 bases at J, leaving 7 bases unmatched. CDR3 coding DNA: TGTGCCAGCAGTGAATATGGGTCCGGGACTAGCAGCACAGATACGCAGTATTTT. Encoded protein: CASSEYGSGTSSTDTQYF.

V and J are TRBV6-4 and TRBJ2-6; 11 bases map to TRBD2. This CDR3 has 17 residues. V lost 5 bases, J lost 0 bases, and 3 bases stayed unmatched. Germline lookup yields CDR1 MRHNA and CDR2 SNTAGT. The CDR3 nucleotides are TGTGCCAGCAGTCACACTAGCGGGGGCTCTGGGGCCAACGTCCTGACTTTC. Translated: CASSHTSGGSGANVLTF.

The chain uses TRBV7-3 and TRBJ2-3, with TRBD2 matching 10 bases. This CDR3 is built from 15 residues. The V and J ends lost 5 bases and 7 bases, in that order; junction bases with no gene match: 9. Germline V gene sequence: CDR1 SGHTA, CDR2 FQGTGA. The CDR3 DNA reads as TGTGCCAGCAGCAACCGACTAGCGGGTAGTAATACGCAGTATTTT. This sequence encodes CASSNRLAGSNTQYF. The full variable domain, in which reference TRBV7-3 and TRBJ2-3 provide the parts outside the CDR3, is GAGVSQTPSNKVTEKGKYVELRCDPISGHTALYWYRQSLGQGPEFLIYFQGTGAADDSGLPNDRFFAVRPEGSVSTLKIQRTERGDSAVYLCASSNRLAGSNTQYFGPGTRLTVL.

The gene calls are TRBV5-6 and TRBJ2-1; D gene unclear. The length of the CDR3 is 12 residues. CDR1 and CDR2 (germline): SGHDT, YYEEEE. Deletions cut 2 bases from V and 10 bases from J, with 10 bases between. The CDR3 region is CASSFTPAEQFF. CDR3 in DNA: TGTGCCAGCAGCTTTACACCGGCCGAGCAGTTCTTC.

At least ten counts were recorded for this clonotype. This chain connects TRBV2 to TRBJ1-3; 7 positions match TRBD1. The CDR3 is made up of 15 amino acids. V trimming: 5 bases; J trimming: 2 bases; junction bases outside the gene matches: 6. CDR1 SNHLY and CDR2 FYNNEI come from the germline V gene. This chain's CDR3 is CASSKTTGTGNTIYF. The CDR3 DNA reads as TGTGCCAGCAGTAAAACGACAGGGACTGGAAACACCATATATTTT.